These T cell receptor beta chains were read from a single sample in a study of early T cells in non-severe SARS-CoV-2 infection. TCRdb recomputed calls from the 5' RACE reads with MiXCR, one row per CDR3 protein. The sample shows 97,000 or so distinct CDR3 sequences, 13% of them seen only once. The material sequenced was whole blood. All receptors come from an adult who was a healthcare worker with PCR-confirmed SARS-CoV-2 infection or an uninfected control (not recorded which). Both conserved end residues are part of each CDR3. The D gene is left open where the match is weak. Clone size is not always given. Where it is, it says once, few, many or a class for expanded clones.

TGTGCCAGCTCACCATCACAGTCTCTCTCTGGAAACACCATATATTTT | CASSPSQSLSGNTIYF | many | TRBV18 | - | TRBJ1-3
TGTGCCACCAGCAGACACTCCGCAGGGGTCGAGCAGTTCTTC | CATSRHSAGVEQFF | - | TRBV15 | - | TRBJ2-1
TGTGCCAGCAGCTTGGCCGAGGTCCGAACTCATAGCACAGATACGCAGTATTTT | CASSLAEVRTHSTDTQYF | many | TRBV7-2 | - | TRBJ2-3
TGTGCCAGCAGCTTAGGGGCTAGCGGGAGGATGGAGACCCAGTACTTC | CASSLGASGRMETQYF | - | TRBV7-2 | TRBD2 | TRBJ2-5
TGCGCCAGCAGCCAAGTTGGAGTGAGGTATCACAATGAGCAGTTCTTC | CASSQVGVRYHNEQFF | few | TRBV4-1 | - | TRBJ2-1
TGTGCCAGCAAGGTGTCCGGCACTGAAGCTTTCTTT | CASKVSGTEAFF | - | TRBV28 | - | TRBJ1-1
TGTGCCAGCAGTTTAGTCTCCGTTCAGTCGGATCCCCTACTGGAAGAGCAGTACTTC | CASSLVSVQSDPLLEEQYF | many | TRBV28 | - | TRBJ2-7
TGTGCCACCAGAGGGGCGTGGGTCACAGATACGCAGTATTTT | CATRGAWVTDTQYF | few | TRBV2 | - | TRBJ2-3
TGTGTCAGCAGTTCCTGGGGGACAGGGGCAGGTGAAGCTTTCTTT | CVSSSWGTGAGEAFF | - | TRBV28 | TRBD1 | TRBJ1-1
TGCAGTGCTAGACAGGGAAAGGGGGTAGCCAAAAACATTCAGTACTTC | CSARQGKGVAKNIQYF | many | TRBV20-1 | - | TRBJ2-4
TGTGCCATCACAACAGGACTTAACACTGAAGCTTTCTTT | CAITTGLNTEAFF | - | TRBV10-3 | - | TRBJ1-1
TGCAGTGCTAGTTGGACTAGCGGGAGGAGGGAGCAGTTCTTC | CSASWTSGRREQFF | - | TRBV20-1 | TRBD2 | TRBJ2-1
TGCAGTGCTAGTAAGCTAGTTAGGGATGAGCAGTTCTTC | CSASKLVRDEQFF | few | TRBV20-1 | - | TRBJ2-1
TGTGCCAGCAGTTTCGGGCCCGGTACGCAGTATTTT | CASSFGPGTQYF | many | TRBV12-3/TRBV12-4 | - | TRBJ2-3
TGTGCCTGGGGCACTAGCGCCCGGGAGACCCAGTACTTC | CAWGTSARETQYF | - | TRBV30 | TRBD2 | TRBJ2-5
TGTGCCAGCGATGGGGCAGAAAACATTCAGTACTTC | CASDGAENIQYF | - | TRBV2 | - | TRBJ2-4
TGCAGTGCTAGTGGGCAGCGAGGACACCAAGAGACCCAGTACTTC | CSASGQRGHQETQYF | - | TRBV20-1 | - | TRBJ2-5
TGCGCCAGCAGCCCTTTAGCGGGAGGTGGGGATACGCAGTATTTT | CASSPLAGGGDTQYF | - | TRBV4-1 | TRBD2 | TRBJ2-3
TGTGCCAGCAGCTACCGACAGGGAAGCTCCTACAATGAGCAGTTCTTC | CASSYRQGSSYNEQFF | few | TRBV7-6 | TRBD1 | TRBJ2-1
TGTGCCAGCAGTCTGACTAGCGGGGCCGACGAGCAGTACTTC | CASSLTSGADEQYF | many | TRBV12-3/TRBV12-4 | TRBD2 | TRBJ2-7
TGTGCCAGCAGCAACACCGGGACAGGGGCCGGGGAGCTGTTTTTT | CASSNTGTGAGELFF | few | TRBV5-5 | TRBD1 | TRBJ2-2
TGTGCCAGCAGTTTAGGGCCATCCTACGAGCAGTACTTC | CASSLGPSYEQYF | many | TRBV27 | - | TRBJ2-7
TGTGCCAGCAGCGTAGATTATAGCCCGGTGGGGGCTTTCTTT | CASSVDYSPVGAFF | few | TRBV9 | - | TRBJ1-1
TGTGCCAGCAGCCCAGCGGGAATTAGTCATGAGCAGTTCTTC | CASSPAGISHEQFF | - | TRBV7-6 | TRBD2 | TRBJ2-1
TGTGCCAGCATCCTGGACACCTACGAGCAGTACTTC | CASILDTYEQYF | - | TRBV2 | - | TRBJ2-7
TGTGCCAGCAGCACAGGGAGTATTGGCTACACCTTC | CASSTGSIGYTF | - | TRBV9 | - | TRBJ1-2
TGCGCCAGCATAGGAGACACAGATACGCAGTATTTT | CASIGDTDTQYF | - | TRBV5-1 | - | TRBJ2-3
TGTGCCACCAGTGAGGGCAATCAGCCCCAGCATTTT | CATSEGNQPQHF | many | TRBV24-1 | - | TRBJ1-5
TGCGCCAGCAGCTTCGGACGGCCGGATGAAGCTTTCTTT | CASSFGRPDEAFF | few | TRBV5-1 | - | TRBJ1-1
TGTGCCAGCAGTTCCCCTTTTCAGGGCTTGGGGTCACCCCTCCACTTT | CASSSPFQGLGSPLHF | - | TRBV27 | - | TRBJ1-6
TGTGCCAGCAGTGTTGAGCGTCGCCAAGAGACCCAGTACTTC | CASSVERRQETQYF | - | TRBV2 | - | TRBJ2-5
TGTGCCAGCAGCCCGAGACAGCAGAATGAAAAACTGTTTTTT | CASSPRQQNEKLFF | many | TRBV11-2 | - | TRBJ1-4
TGTGCCAGCAGGGCCGATCAGCCCCAGCATTTT | CASRADQPQHF | many | TRBV5-6 | - | TRBJ1-5
TGTGCCAGCAGTGAAGCGCGCGGGAGGGGTGAGCAGTTCTTC | CASSEARGRGEQFF | few | TRBV6-1 | TRBD2 | TRBJ2-1
TGTGCCAGCAGCGTAGGTGGAAACCCCTGGGGAAACACCATATATTTT | CASSVGGNPWGNTIYF | few | TRBV9 | - | TRBJ1-3
TGTGCCAGCAGCCCCTTGGGGAACCCGGGCCTTGGAGATACGCAGTATTTT | CASSPLGNPGLGDTQYF | many | TRBV3-1 | - | TRBJ2-3
TGTGCCAGCAGTAAACTAGGAGCCACAGATACGCAGTATTTT | CASSKLGATDTQYF | few | TRBV28 | - | TRBJ2-3
TGCAGTGCTAGTAACCTAGCGGGATATTCCCAGTTCTTC | CSASNLAGYSQFF | few | TRBV20-1 | TRBD2 | TRBJ2-1
TGTGCCAGCAGCTTAGACGCGGACTATGGCTACACCTTC | CASSLDADYGYTF | many | TRBV11-2 | - | TRBJ1-2
TGCAGCGTATTGACAGGGGGTCTAAGCACGTCGGACTACACCTTC | CSVLTGGLSTSDYTF | once | TRBV29-1 | TRBD1 | TRBJ1-2
TGTGCCAGCTCACCGTATAAAACTAGCGGGGGCTACTTCACAGATACGCAGTATTTT | CASSPYKTSGGYFTDTQYF | few | TRBV18 | TRBD2 | TRBJ2-3
TGTGCCAGCAGTCACCTTTATTTAGGACAGGGGGAGGAGACCCAGTACTTC | CASSHLYLGQGEETQYF | many | TRBV6-5 | TRBD1 | TRBJ2-5
TGTGCCAGCAGTTACCCAGATCAGCCCCAGCATTTT | CASSYPDQPQHF | few | TRBV6-6 | - | TRBJ1-5
TGTGCCAGCAGACCCAGACAGGATAATTCACCCCTCCACTTT | CASRPRQDNSPLHF | many | TRBV2 | - | TRBJ1-6
TGCAGCGTTGGTCCCCAGGGTTCGGGGACAGATACGCAGTATTTT | CSVGPQGSGTDTQYF | few | TRBV29-1 | - | TRBJ2-3
TGCGCCAGCAGCCAAGAGGGCGGGTCCCGCACAGATACGCAGTATTTT | CASSQEGGSRTDTQYF | few | TRBV4-1 | - | TRBJ2-3
TGTGCCAGCAGCCAAGGGGAAGGGGGAAGTGCTGGAAACACCATATATTTT | CASSQGEGGSAGNTIYF | few | TRBV3-1 | - | TRBJ1-3
TGTGCCAGCAGGGCAGGGCTTAGCTCTGGAAACACCATATATTTT | CASRAGLSSGNTIYF | few | TRBV12-3/TRBV12-4 | - | TRBJ1-3
TGTGCCATCAGTGAGTCAATCGGTCCTAACACTGAAGCTTTCTTT | CAISESIGPNTEAFF | - | TRBV10-3 | - | TRBJ1-1
TGTGCCAGCACCTGGGAGGGGGCCGTCTACGAGCAGTACTTC | CASTWEGAVYEQYF | few | TRBV6-6 | - | TRBJ2-7
TGCAGTGCTGCCAAGCCAGATACGCAGTATTTT | CSAAKPDTQYF | - | TRBV20-1 | - | TRBJ2-3
TGTGCCAGCAGCTTATACGCTAGCGGGAGTAGGGCCTACAATGAGCAGTTCTTC | CASSLYASGSRAYNEQFF | few | TRBV11-2 | TRBD2 | TRBJ2-1
TGTGCCAGCAGTTTGCATAGCAATCAGCCCCAGCATTTT | CASSLHSNQPQHF | few | TRBV12-3/TRBV12-4 | - | TRBJ1-5
TGTGCCAGCAGTAACCCCGGGCGCTCCTACGAGCAGTACTTC | CASSNPGRSYEQYF | few | TRBV28 | - | TRBJ2-7